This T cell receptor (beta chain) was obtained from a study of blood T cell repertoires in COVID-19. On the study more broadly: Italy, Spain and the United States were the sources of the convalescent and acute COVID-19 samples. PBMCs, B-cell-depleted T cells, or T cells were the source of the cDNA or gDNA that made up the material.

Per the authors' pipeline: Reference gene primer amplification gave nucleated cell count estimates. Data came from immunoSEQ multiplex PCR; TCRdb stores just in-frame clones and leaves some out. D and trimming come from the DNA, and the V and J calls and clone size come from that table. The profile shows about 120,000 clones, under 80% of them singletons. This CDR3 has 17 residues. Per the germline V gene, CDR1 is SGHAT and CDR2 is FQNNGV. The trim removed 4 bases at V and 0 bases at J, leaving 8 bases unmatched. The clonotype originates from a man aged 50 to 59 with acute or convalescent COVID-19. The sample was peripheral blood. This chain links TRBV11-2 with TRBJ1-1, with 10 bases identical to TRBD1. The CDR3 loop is CASSSWTGGFMNTEAFF. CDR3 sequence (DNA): TGTGCCAGCAGCTCATGGACAGGGGGGTTTATGAACACTGAAGCTTTCTTT.